Below are 7 T cell receptor beta chains sequenced from a single sample in a study of cytomegalovirus exposure and HLA in healthy donors. The primer mix had 60 Vbeta and 13 Jbeta primers. Method: immunoSEQ multiplex PCR; TCRdb's copy keeps in-frame clones and lacks some. This table has 150,000 to 250,000 clones, 82% appearing once. Sequenced: PBMCs. The receptors originated from a boy younger than 10 in good health and CMV-seronegative.

This sequence joins TRBV6-1 and TRBJ1-2, with 8 nucleotides matching TRBD1. The CDR3 has 14 residues. J was trimmed by 7 bases and V by 6 bases; bases with no gene match: 10. Germline loops: CDR1 MNHNS, CDR2 SASEGT. DNA of the CDR3: TGTGCCAGCAGCCAGGGGGCAGGGTACGGTGGCTACACCTTC. Translated, it gives CASSQGAGYGGYTF.

Comment on this clone: Other DNA sequences in the same sample also yield this CDR3. J is TRBJ2-7 and V is TRBV5-1; the match to TRBD2 covers 7 bases. This CDR3 comprises 14 residues. CDR1 is SGHRS and CDR2 is YFSETQ in the germline V gene. V lost 0 bases, J lost 3 bases, and 3 bases stayed unmatched. CDR3 in amino acids: CASSLGGGGYEQYF. The DNA for the CDR3 is TGCGCCAGCAGCTTGGGGGGGGGTGGCTACGAGCAGTACTTC. The full variable domain, rest sourced from reference TRBV5-1 and TRBJ2-7, is KAGVTQTPRYLIKTRGQQVTLSCSPISGHRSVSWYQQTPGQGLQFLFEYFSETQRNKGNFPGRFSGRQFSNSRSEMNVSTLELGDSALYLCASSLGGGGYEQYFGPGTRLTVT.

The chain uses TRBV7-6 and TRBJ1-4; D gene ambiguous. The germline CDR1 and CDR2 sequences are SGHVS and FNYEAQ. The CDR3 is 15 amino acids. With 5 bases removed from V and 3 bases from J, the gap between germline ends came to 13 bases. The CDR3 loop reads CASSLLTGPNEKLFF. In DNA, the CDR3 is TGTGCCAGCAGCCTACTAACTGGCCCTAATGAAAAACTGTTTTTT.

The chain joins TRBV19 to TRBJ1-2; D is undetermined. In germline, CDR1 is LNHDA, CDR2 SQIVND (reference sequence). Trimming removed 6 bases from V and 4 bases from J, with 9 bases in between. The CDR3 has 12 residues. Here the CDR3 DNA reads TGTGCCAGTAGGGAGAGACTCTATGGCTACACCTTC. It translates to CASRERLYGYTF.

This sequence joins TRBV29-1 and TRBJ2-5; 8 nucleotides align to TRBD1. The CDR3 sequence is 13 residues long. V gave up 6 bases and J gave up 5 bases; unmatched junction bases: 8. Germline V gene sequence: CDR1 SQVTM, CDR2 ANQGSEA. Here the CDR3 DNA reads TGCAGCGTGGGGACAGGAGAAAGGGAGACCCAGTACTTC. Its protein product is CSVGTGERETQYF.

V gene TRBV19 combines with J gene TRBJ1-5; 7 positions match TRBD1. J lost 3 bases, V lost 2 bases, and 4 bases had no gene match. The germline V gene encodes CDR1 LNHDA and CDR2 SQIVND (reference sequence). This CDR3 region has 15 residues. As DNA, the CDR3 is TGTGCCAGTAGTATAAAGACAGGGCACAATCAGCCCCAGCATTTT. Translating gives CASSIKTGHNQPQHF.

This rearrangement joins TRBV5-1 to TRBJ2-7; TRBD2 agrees at 8 bases. CDR1 SGHRS and CDR2 YFSETQ come from the germline V gene. CDR3 size: 16 residues. Trimming cost V 0 bases and J 3 bases; bases outside gene matches: 8. CDR3 DNA: TGCGCCAGCAGCTTGGTCGAAGCGGGGGTACTCTACGAGCAGTACTTC. Translating gives CASSLVEAGVLYEQYF.